A single sample gave rise to the 10 T cell receptor beta chains below, sequenced in a study of T cell responses to AZD1222 COVID-19 vaccine. Assay: immunoSEQ multiplex PCR; the TCRdb copy retains only in-frame clones and omits some. This sample yields roughly 190,000 clones, of which 80% to 95% are seen a single time; about 1.2% belongs to the top ten. Sequencing used peripheral blood, obtained on day 0 of AZD1222 vaccination. These receptors were collected from an adult in good health.

This clone was found once. V and J are TRBV20-1 and TRBJ2-3; no reliable D call. The germline gives CDR1 DFQATT, CDR2 SNEGSKA (reference sequence). CDR3 length: 8 amino acids. The CDR3 coding sequence is TGCCGCACAGATACGCAGTATTTT. Its protein product is CRTDTQYF.

The rearrangement joins TRBV10-3 to TRBJ2-1; D unresolved. Trimming took off 3 bases at V and 5 bases at J, with 8 bases between the two ends. Germline V lookup: CDR1 ENHRY, CDR2 SYGVKD. The CDR3 is 13 residues long. CDR3 protein: CAISDTVHNEQFF. Written as DNA, the CDR3 is TGTGCCATCAGTGATACAGTCCACAATGAGCAGTTCTTC.

As concerns this clone: At one boundary the junction diverges from the germline segment, which might be a read error. The chain has TRBV6-1 and TRBJ1-4; 7 bases match TRBD1. The CDR3 sequence is 11 residues long. Per germline, CDR1 MNHNS and CDR2 SASEGT. The CDR3 nucleotides are TGTGCCAGCAGTGACCCCGGGACAGCGACTTTT. Translating gives CASSDPGTATF.

This chain connects TRBV4-2 to TRBJ1-5; D uncertain. Deletions cut 1 base from V and 7 bases from J, with 11 bases between. The germline V gene has CDR1 LGHNA and CDR2 YNFKEQ. The CDR3 length is 14 residues. CDR3 coding DNA: TGTGCCAGCAGCCAAGTTTCAGGCGAGCAGCCCCAGCATTTT. It specifies CASSQVSGEQPQHF.

V usage is TRBV5-1 and J usage is TRBJ2-7; TRBD1 aligns across 10 bases. The CDR3 covers 12 residues. Germline CDR1 SGHRS, CDR2 YFSETQ. J gave up 7 bases and V 3 bases, and 1 base lay outside the gene matches. The CDR3 loop is CASSSGQGEQYF. DNA for the CDR3: TGCGCCAGCAGCTCGGGACAGGGGGAGCAGTACTTC.

CDR3 DNA sequence: TGTGCCAGCAGGGTTAGACCTTACCGGCTGAACACTGAAGCTTTCTTT. Protein sequence: CASRVRPYRLNTEAFF. This chain joins TRBV28 and TRBJ1-1; D gene uncertain. Germline V gene sequence: CDR1 MDHEN, CDR2 SYDVKM. The CDR3 contains 16 residues. V was clipped by 6 bases and J by 0 bases, with 17 bases between them.

The chain joins TRBV28 to TRBJ2-5, with D perhaps TRBD1 (6 bases). Germline loops: CDR1 MDHEN, CDR2 SYDVKM. V was trimmed by 7 bases and J by 2 bases, leaving 8 bases between them. This CDR3 spans 12 amino acids. The CDR3 is CASTGTQETQYF. For the CDR3, the DNA is TGTGCCAGCACCGGGACACAAGAGACCCAGTACTTC.

The chain recombines TRBV19 with TRBJ1-5; possible D gene TRBD1, 6 bases. The length of the CDR3 is 14 residues. The germline V gene encodes CDR1 LNHDA and CDR2 SQIVND (reference sequence). Trimming removed 3 bases from V and 3 bases from J, with 9 bases in between. The CDR3 region is CASSMGQLNQPQHF. CDR3 coding DNA: TGTGCCAGTAGTATGGGACAACTCAATCAGCCCCAGCATTTT.

V usage is TRBV2 and J usage is TRBJ1-6; D is undetermined. V was pared by 6 bases and J by 7 bases, with 10 bases between. The CDR3 covers 13 residues. CDR1 SNHLY and CDR2 FYNNEI come from the germline V gene. The CDR3 loop is CASRPGKNSPLHF. The DNA of the CDR3 is TGTGCCAGCAGGCCCGGGAAAAATTCACCCCTCCACTTT.

The genes are TRBV28 and TRBJ1-2; 7 positions match TRBD1. Germline loops: CDR1 MDHEN, CDR2 SYDVKM. Trimming cost V 1 base and J 4 bases; bases outside gene matches: 12. The CDR3 is 17 residues long. CDR3 nucleotide sequence: TGTGCCAGCAGTTTATCAGGGGGGGGCCGGGACCGCTATGGCTACACCTTC. Encoded protein: CASSLSGGGRDRYGYTF.